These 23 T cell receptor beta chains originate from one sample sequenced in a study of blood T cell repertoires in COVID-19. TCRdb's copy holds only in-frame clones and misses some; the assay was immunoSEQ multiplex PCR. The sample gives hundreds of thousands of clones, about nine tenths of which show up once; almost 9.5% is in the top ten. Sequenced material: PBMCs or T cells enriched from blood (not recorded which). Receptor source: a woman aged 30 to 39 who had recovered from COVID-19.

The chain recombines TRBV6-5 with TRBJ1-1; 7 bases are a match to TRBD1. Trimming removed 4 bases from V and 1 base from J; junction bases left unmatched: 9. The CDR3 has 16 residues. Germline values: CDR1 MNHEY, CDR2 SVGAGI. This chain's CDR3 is CASSSTRTGGNTEAFF. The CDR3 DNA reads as TGTGCCAGCAGTTCGACCCGGACAGGTGGGAACACTGAAGCTTTCTTT.

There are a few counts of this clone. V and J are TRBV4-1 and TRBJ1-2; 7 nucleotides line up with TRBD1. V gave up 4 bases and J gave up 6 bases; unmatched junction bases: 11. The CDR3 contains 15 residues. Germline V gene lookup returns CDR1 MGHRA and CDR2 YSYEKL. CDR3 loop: CASSLETGAGHGYTF. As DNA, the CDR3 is TGCGCCAGCAGCCTTGAAACAGGGGCAGGTCATGGCTACACCTTC.

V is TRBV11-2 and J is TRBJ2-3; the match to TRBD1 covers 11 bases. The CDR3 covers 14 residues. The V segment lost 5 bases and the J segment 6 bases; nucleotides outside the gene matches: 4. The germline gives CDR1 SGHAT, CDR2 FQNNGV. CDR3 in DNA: TGTGCCAGCAGCACCTGGGACAGGGGGGATACGCAGTATTTT. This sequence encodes CASSTWDRGDTQYF.

As DNA, the CDR3 is TGTGCCAGCTCAAACGAGGGCCCGAACACCGGGGAGCTGTTTTTT. As protein: CASSNEGPNTGELFF. The chain has TRBV18 and TRBJ2-2; D possibly corresponds to TRBD2 (5 bases). Germline V gene sequence: CDR1 KGHSH, CDR2 LQKENI. The CDR3 consists of 15 residues. Deletions cut 5 bases from V and 0 bases from J, with 10 bases between.

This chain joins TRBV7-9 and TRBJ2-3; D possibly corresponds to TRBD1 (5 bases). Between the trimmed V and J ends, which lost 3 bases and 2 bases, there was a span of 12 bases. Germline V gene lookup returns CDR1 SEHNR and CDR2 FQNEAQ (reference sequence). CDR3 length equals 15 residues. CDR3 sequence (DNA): TGTGCCAGCAGCTTTGACAGATCCAACACAGATACGCAGTATTTT. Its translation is CASSFDRSNTDTQYF.

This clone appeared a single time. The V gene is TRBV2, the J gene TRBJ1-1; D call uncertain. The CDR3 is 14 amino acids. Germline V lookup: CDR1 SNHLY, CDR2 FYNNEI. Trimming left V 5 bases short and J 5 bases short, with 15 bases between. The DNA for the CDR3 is TGTGCCAGCAGTCTGGGGAGAGGAGAAACTGAAGCTTTCTTT. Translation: CASSLGRGETEAFF.

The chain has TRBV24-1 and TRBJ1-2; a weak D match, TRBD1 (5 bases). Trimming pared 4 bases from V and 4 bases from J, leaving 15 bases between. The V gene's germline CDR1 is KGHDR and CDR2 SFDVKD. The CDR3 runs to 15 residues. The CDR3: CATSDSNDSIYGYTF. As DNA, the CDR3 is TGTGCCACCAGTGACTCTAATGACAGCATCTATGGCTACACCTTC.

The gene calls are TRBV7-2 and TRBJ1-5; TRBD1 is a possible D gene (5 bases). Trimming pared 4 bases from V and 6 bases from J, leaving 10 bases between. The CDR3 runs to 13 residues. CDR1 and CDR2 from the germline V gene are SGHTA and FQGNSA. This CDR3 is CASSSVGGQPQHF. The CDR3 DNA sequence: TGTGCCAGCAGCTCGGTCGGGGGTCAGCCCCAGCATTTT.

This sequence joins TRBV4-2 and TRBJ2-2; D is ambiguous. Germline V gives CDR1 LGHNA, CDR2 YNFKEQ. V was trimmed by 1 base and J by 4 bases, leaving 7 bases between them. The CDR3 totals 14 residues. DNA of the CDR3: TGTGCCAGCAGCCAAGGGGCACCCACCGGGGAGCTGTTTTTT. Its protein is CASSQGAPTGELFF.

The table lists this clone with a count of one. The CDR3 is CASSLSRETQYF. CDR3 sequence (DNA): TGTGCCAGCAGTTTATCGCGAGAGACCCAGTACTTC. The chain couples TRBV12-3 or TRBV12-4 to TRBJ2-5; no clear D. The CDR3 has 12 amino acids. The germline V and J ends were trimmed by 2 bases and 4 bases, with 5 bases remaining between them.

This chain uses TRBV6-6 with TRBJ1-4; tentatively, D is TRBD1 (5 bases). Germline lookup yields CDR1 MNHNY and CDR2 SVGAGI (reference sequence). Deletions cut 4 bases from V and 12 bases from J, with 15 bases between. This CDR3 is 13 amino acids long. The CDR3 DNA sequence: TGTGCCAGCAGTTCTCCCTTGGGGGAGGAACTGTTTTTT. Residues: CASSSPLGEELFF.

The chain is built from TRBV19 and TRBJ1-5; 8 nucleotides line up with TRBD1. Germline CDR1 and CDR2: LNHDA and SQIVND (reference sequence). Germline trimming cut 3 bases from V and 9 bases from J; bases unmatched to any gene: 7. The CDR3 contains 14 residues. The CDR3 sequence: CASSMGTGLRPQHF. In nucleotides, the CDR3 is TGTGCCAGTAGTATGGGGACAGGCCTTCGGCCCCAGCATTTT.

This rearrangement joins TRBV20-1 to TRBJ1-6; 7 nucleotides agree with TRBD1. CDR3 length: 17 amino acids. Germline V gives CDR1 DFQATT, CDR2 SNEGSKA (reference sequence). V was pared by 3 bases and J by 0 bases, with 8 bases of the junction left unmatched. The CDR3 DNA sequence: TGCAGTGCTAGTGGCAGGGGGGAGAGCTCCTATAATTCACCCCTCCACTTT. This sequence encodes CSASGRGESSYNSPLHF.

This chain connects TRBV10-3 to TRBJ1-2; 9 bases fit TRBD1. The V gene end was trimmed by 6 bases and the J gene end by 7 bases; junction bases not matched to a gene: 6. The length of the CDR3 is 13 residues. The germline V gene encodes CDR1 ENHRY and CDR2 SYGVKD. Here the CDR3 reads CAIRIRDRAGYTF. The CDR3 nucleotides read TGTGCCATCAGAATCCGGGACAGGGCTGGCTACACCTTC.

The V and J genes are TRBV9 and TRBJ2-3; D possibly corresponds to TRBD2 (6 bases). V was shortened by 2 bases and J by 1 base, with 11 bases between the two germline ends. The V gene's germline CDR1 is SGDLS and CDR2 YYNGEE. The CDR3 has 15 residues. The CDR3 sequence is CASSVQRVGTDTQYF. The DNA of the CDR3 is TGTGCCAGCAGCGTTCAGCGGGTCGGCACAGATACGCAGTATTTT. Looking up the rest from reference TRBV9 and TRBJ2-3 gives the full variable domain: DSGVTQTPKHLITATGQRVTLRCSPRSGDLSVYWYQQSLDQGLQFLIQYYNGEERAKGNILERFSAQQFPDLHSELNLSSLELGDSALYFCASSVQRVGTDTQYFGPGTRLTVL.

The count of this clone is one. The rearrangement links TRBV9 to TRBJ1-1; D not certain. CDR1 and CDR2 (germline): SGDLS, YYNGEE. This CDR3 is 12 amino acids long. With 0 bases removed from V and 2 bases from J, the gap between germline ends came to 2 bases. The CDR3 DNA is TGTGCCAGCAGCGTAGTAAACACTGAAGCTTTCTTT. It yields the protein CASSVVNTEAFF.

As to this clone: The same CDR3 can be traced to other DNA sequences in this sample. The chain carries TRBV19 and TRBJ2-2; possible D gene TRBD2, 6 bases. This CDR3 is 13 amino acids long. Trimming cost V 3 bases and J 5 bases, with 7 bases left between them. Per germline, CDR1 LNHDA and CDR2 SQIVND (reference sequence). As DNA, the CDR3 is TGTGCCAGTAGTATTCGGGGGACCGGGGAGCTGTTTTTT. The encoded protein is CASSIRGTGELFF.

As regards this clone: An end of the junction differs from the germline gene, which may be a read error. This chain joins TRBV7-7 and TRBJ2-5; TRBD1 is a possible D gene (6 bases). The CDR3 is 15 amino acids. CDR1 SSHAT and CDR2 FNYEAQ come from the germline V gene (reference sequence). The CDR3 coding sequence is TGTGCTAGCAGCTTGGGCCAGGGGTTAGGAGAGACCCAGTACTTC. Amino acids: CASSLGQGLGETQYF.

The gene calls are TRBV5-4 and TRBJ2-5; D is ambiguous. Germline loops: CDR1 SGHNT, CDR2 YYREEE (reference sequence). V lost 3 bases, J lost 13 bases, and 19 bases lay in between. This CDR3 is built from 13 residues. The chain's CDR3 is CASSSDDGARLYF. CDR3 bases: TGTGCCAGCAGCTCTGATGACGGAGCAAGATTGTACTTC.

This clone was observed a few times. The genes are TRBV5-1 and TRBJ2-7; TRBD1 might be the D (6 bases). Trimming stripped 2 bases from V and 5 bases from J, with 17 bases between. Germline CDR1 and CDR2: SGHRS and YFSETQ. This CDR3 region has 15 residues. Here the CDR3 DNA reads TGCGCCAGCAGCTTAGGTAGGACAGACATCGACGAGCAGTACTTC. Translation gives CASSLGRTDIDEQYF.

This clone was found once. The CDR3 DNA sequence: TGTGCCACCCGACAGGGACGAGTCGGGGAGCTGTTTTTT. Its protein is CATRQGRVGELFF. The chain employs TRBV28 and TRBJ2-2, with 7 bases matching TRBD1. This CDR3 comprises 13 residues. With 10 bases clipped from V and 7 bases from J, the junction kept 9 bases outside the gene matches. Germline V lookup: CDR1 MDHEN, CDR2 SYDVKM.

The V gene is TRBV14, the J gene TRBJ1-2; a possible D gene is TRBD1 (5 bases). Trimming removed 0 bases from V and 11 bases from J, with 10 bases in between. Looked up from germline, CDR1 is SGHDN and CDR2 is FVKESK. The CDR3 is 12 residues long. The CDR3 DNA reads TGTGCCAGCAGCCAAGACAGGGTCGTTTACACCTTC. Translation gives CASSQDRVVYTF.

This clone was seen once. CDR3 DNA sequence: TGCACCATTAGGAAGGGGAAGACCCAGTACTTC. This gives the protein CTIRKGKTQYF. J is TRBJ2-5 and V is TRBV29-1; a weak D match, TRBD1 (5 bases). Germline values: CDR1 SQVTM, CDR2 ANQGSEA. The CDR3 contains 11 residues.